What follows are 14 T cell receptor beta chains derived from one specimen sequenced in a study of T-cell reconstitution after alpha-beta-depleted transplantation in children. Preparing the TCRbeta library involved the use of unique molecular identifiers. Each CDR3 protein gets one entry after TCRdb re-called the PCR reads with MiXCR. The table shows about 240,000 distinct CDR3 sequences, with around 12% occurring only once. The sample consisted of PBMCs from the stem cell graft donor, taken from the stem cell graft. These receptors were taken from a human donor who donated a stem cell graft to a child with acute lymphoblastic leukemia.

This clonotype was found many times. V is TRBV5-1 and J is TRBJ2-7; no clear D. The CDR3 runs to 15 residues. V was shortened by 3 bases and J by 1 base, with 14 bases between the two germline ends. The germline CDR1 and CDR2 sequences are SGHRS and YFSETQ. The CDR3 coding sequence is TGCGCCAGCAGCTCGAAACCCGGGCCATCCTACGAGCAGTACTTC. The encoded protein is CASSSKPGPSYEQYF.

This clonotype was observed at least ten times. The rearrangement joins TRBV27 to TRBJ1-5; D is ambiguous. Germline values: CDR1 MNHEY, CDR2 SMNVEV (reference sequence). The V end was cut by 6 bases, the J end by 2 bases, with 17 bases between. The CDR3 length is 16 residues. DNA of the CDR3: TGTGCCAGCAGCCCTAGGTTTTTAGAGGGCAATCAGCCCCAGCATTTT. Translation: CASSPRFLEGNQPQHF.

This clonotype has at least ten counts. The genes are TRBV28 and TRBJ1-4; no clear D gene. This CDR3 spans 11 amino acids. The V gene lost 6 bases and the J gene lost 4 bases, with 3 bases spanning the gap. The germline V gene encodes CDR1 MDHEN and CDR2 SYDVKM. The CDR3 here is CASSLNEKLFF. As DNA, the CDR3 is TGTGCCAGCAGCCTTAATGAAAAACTGTTTTTT.

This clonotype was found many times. CDR3 sequence reads: CASSSTLAGDRTGELFF. The DNA of the CDR3 is TGTGCCAGCAGCTCGACCCTAGCGGGAGACCGCACCGGGGAGCTGTTTTTT. The J gene is TRBJ2-2, the V gene TRBV7-9; 10 bases align to TRBD2. The CDR3 spans 17 residues. Germline loops: CDR1 SEHNR, CDR2 FQNEAQ (reference sequence). V shed 4 bases and J 4 bases; nucleotides not matched to a gene: 9. The variable domain in full, completed from reference TRBV7-9 and TRBJ2-2, reads DTGVSQNPRHKITKRGQNVTFRCDPISEHNRLYWYRQTLGQGPEFLTYFQNEAQLEKSRLLSDRFSAERPKGSFSTLEIQRTEQGDSAMYLCASSSTLAGDRTGELFFGEGSRLTVL.

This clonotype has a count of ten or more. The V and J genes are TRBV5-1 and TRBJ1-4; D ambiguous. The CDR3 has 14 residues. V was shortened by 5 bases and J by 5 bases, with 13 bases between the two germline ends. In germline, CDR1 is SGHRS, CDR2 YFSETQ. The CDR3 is CASRDSTSNEKLFF. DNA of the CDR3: TGCGCCAGCAGGGACTCCACGTCCAATGAAAAACTGTTTTTT.

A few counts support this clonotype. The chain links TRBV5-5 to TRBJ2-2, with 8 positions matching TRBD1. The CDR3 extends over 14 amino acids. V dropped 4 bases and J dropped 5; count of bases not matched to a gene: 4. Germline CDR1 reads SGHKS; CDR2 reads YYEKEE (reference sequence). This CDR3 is CASSRTGRTGELFF. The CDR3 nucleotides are TGTGCCAGCAGCCGGACAGGGAGAACCGGGGAGCTGTTTTTT.

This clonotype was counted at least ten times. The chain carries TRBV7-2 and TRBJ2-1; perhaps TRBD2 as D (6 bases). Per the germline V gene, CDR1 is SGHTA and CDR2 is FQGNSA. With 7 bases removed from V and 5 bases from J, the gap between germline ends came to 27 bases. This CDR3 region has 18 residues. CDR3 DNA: TGTGCCAGCATTCTGCAAGGGTTCAGCAAGCGGGCCAACAATGAGCAGTTCTTC. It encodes CASILQGFSKRANNEQFF.

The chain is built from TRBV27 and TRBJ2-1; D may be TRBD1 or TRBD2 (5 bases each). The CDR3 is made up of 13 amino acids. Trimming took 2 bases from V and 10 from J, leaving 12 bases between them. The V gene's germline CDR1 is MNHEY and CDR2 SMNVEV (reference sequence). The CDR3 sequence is CASSLRDQREQFF. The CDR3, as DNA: TGTGCCAGCAGTTTACGGGACCAGAGGGAGCAGTTCTTC.

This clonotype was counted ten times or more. CDR3 in DNA: TGCGCCAGCAGCCCCAGACTAGCGGGAGTCTCCTACGAGCAGTACTTC. Its protein product is CASSPRLAGVSYEQYF. The chain carries TRBV5-1 and TRBJ2-7; TRBD2 aligns across 12 bases. Germline V gene data show CDR1 as SGHRS and CDR2 as YFSETQ. The V and J ends lost 4 bases and 0 bases, in that order; junction bases with no gene match: 5. The CDR3 covers 16 residues.

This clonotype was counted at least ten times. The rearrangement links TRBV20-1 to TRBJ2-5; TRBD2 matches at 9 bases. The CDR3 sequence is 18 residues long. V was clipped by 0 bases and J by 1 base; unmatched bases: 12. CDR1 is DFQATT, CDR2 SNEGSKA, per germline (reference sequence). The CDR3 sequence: CSARDWVAGVILQETQYF. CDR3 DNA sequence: TGCAGTGCTAGAGATTGGGTAGCGGGGGTGATTCTCCAAGAGACCCAGTACTTC.

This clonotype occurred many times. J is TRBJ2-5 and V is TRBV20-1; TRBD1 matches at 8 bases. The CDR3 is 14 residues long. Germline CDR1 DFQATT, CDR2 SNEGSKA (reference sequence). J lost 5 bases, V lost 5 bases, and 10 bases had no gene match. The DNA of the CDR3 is TGCAGTGCTCCACCACGGACAGGGACGGAGACCCAGTACTTC. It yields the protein CSAPPRTGTETQYF.

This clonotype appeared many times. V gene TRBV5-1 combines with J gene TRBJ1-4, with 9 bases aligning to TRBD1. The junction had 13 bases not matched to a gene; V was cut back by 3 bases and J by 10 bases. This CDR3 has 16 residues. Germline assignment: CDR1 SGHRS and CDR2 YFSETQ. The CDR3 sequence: CASSYLPGQGSGKLFF. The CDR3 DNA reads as TGCGCCAGCAGCTATCTTCCGGGACAGGGAAGTGGAAAACTGTTTTTT. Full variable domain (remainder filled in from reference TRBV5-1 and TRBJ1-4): KAGVTQTPRYLIKTRGQQVTLSCSPISGHRSVSWYQQTPGQGLQFLFEYFSETQRNKGNFPGRFSGRQFSNSRSEMNVSTLELGDSALYLCASSYLPGQGSGKLFFGSGTQLSVL.

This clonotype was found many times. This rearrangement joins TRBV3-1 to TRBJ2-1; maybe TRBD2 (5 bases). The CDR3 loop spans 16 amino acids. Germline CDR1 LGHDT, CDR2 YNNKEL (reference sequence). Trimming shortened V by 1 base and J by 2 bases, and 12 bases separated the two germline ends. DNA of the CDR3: TGTGCCAGCAGCCAAGTAGAGGGCCCCCCCTACAATGAGCAGTTCTTC. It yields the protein CASSQVEGPPYNEQFF.

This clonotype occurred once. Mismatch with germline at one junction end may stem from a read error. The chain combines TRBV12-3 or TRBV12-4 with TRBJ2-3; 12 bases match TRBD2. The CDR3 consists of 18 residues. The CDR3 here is CTSRETGTSGSFTDTQYF. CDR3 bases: TGTACCAGCAGGGAAACCGGGACTAGCGGGTCATTCACAGATACGCAGTATTTT.